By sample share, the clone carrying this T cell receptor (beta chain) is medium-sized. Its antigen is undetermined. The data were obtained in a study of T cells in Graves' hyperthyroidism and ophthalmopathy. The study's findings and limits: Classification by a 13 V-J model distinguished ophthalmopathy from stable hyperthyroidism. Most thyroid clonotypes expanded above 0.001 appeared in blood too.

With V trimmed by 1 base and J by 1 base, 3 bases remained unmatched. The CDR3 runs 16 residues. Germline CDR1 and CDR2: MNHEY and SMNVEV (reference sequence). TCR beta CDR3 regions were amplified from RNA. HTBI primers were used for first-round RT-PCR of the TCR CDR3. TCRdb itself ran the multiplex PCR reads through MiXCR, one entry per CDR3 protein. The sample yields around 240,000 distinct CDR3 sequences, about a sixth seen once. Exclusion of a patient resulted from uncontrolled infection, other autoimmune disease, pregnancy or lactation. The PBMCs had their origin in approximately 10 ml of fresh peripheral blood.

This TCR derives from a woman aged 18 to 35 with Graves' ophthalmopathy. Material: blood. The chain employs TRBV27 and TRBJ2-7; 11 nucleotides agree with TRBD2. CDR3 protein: CASSLYTSGGSYEQYF. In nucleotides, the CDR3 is TGTGCCAGCAGTTTATATACTAGCGGGGGATCCTACGAGCAGTACTTC.